This T cell receptor (beta chain) was identified in a study of control samples from healthy donors and cancer patients. Method: immunoSEQ multiplex PCR; TCRdb's copy keeps in-frame clones and lacks some. The sample records fewer than 200,000 clones, more than 90% being singletons. The V gene end was trimmed by 4 bases and the J gene end by 5 bases; junction bases not matched to a gene: 8. Germline-derived CDR1 and CDR2 are GTSNPN and SVGIG (reference sequence). The CDR3 is 13 amino acids. The chain links TRBV30 to TRBJ2-7, with 7 bases aligning to TRBD1. The sample consisted of blood. The sequence was collected from a man under 40 in good health. The CDR3 DNA reads TGTGCCTGGACACGGACAGGAGCTAACGAGCAGTACTTC. Protein product: CAWTRTGANEQYF.